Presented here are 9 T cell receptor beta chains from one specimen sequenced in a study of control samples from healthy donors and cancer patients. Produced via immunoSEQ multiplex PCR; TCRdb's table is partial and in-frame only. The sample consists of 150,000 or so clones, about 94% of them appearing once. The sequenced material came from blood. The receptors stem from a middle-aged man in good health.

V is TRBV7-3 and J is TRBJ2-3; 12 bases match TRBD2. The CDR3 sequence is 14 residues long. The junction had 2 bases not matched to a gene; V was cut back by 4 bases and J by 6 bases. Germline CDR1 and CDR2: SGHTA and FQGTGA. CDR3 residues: CASSSGLAGDTQYF. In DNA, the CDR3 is TGTGCCAGCAGCTCTGGACTAGCGGGGGATACGCAGTATTTT.

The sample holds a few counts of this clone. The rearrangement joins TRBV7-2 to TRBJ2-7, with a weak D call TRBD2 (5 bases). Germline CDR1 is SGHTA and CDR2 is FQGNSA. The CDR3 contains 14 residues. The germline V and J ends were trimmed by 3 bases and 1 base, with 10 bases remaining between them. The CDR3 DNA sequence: TGTGCCAGCAGCTTGCCTAGCAAATCCTACGAGCAGTACTTC. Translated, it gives CASSLPSKSYEQYF. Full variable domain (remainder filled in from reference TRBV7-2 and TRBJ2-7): GAGVSQSPSNKVTEKGKDVELRCDPISGHTALYWYRQSLGQGLEFLIYFQGNSAPDKSGLPSDRFSAERTGGSVSTLTIQRTQQEDSAVYLCASSLPSKSYEQYFGPGTRLTVT.

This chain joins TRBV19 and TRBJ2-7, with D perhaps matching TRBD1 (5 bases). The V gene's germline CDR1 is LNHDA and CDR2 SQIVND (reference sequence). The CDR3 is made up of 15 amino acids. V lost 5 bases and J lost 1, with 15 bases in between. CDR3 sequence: CASSPPGHRSYEQYF. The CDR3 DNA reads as TGTGCCAGTAGTCCTCCAGGACATCGGTCCTACGAGCAGTACTTC.

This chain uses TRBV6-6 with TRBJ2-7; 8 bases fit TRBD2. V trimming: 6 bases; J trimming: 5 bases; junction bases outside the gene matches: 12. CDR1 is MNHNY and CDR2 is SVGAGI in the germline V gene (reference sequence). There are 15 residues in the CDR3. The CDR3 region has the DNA TGTGCCAGCAGCTTCCGGGGGGGCCTCGGTGACGAGCAGTACTTC. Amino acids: CASSFRGGLGDEQYF.

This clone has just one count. The CDR3 region has the DNA TGTGCCAGCAGCCCGGGACAGGGGATGGTCAATGAGCAGTTCTTC. Its translation is CASSPGQGMVNEQFF. This sequence joins TRBV7-7 and TRBJ2-1; 10 bases are shared with TRBD1. The J segment lost 6 bases and the V segment lost 5 bases, leaving 7 bases of the junction unmatched. There are 15 residues in the CDR3. Germline V gives CDR1 SSHAT, CDR2 FNYEAQ (reference sequence).

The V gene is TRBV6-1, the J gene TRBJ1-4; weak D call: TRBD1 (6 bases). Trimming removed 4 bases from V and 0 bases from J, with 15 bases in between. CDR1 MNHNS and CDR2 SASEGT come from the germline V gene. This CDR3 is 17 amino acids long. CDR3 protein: CASSVGRGTSTNEKLFF. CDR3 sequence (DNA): TGTGCCAGCAGTGTAGGCAGGGGAACCTCAACTAATGAAAAACTGTTTTTT.

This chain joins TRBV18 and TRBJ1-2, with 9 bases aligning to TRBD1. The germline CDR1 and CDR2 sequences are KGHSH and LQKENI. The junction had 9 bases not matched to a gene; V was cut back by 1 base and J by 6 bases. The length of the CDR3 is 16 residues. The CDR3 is CASSPLGQGRTDGYTF. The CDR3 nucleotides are TGTGCCAGCTCACCACTCGGACAGGGGCGCACGGATGGCTACACCTTC.

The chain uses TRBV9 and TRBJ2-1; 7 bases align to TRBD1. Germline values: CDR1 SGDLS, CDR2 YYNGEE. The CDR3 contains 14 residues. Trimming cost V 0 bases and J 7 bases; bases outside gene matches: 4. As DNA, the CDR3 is TGTGCCAGCAGCGTAGCTAGCAGGGGGAATGAGCAGTTCTTC. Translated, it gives CASSVASRGNEQFF.

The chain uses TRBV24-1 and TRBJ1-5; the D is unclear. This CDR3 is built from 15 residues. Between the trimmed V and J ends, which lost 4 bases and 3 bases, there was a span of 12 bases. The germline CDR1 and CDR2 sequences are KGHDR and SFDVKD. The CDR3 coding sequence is TGTGCCACCAGTGACGGGGTGTCTCTCAATCAGCCCCAGCATTTT. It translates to CATSDGVSLNQPQHF.